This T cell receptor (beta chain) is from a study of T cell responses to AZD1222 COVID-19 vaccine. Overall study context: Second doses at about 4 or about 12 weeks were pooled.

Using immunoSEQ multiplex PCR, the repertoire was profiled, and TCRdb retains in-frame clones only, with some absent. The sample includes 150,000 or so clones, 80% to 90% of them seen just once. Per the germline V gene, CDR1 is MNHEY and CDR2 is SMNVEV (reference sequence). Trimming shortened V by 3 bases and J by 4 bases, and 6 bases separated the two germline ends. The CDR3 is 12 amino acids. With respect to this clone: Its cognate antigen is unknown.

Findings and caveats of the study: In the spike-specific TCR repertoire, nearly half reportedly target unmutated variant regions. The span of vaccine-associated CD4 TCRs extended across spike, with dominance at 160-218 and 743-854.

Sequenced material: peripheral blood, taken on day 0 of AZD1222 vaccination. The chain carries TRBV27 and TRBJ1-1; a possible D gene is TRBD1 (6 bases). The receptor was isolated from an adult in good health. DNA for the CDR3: TGTGCCAGCAGTTTCAGGGGCACTGAAGCTTTCTTT. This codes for CASSFRGTEAFF.